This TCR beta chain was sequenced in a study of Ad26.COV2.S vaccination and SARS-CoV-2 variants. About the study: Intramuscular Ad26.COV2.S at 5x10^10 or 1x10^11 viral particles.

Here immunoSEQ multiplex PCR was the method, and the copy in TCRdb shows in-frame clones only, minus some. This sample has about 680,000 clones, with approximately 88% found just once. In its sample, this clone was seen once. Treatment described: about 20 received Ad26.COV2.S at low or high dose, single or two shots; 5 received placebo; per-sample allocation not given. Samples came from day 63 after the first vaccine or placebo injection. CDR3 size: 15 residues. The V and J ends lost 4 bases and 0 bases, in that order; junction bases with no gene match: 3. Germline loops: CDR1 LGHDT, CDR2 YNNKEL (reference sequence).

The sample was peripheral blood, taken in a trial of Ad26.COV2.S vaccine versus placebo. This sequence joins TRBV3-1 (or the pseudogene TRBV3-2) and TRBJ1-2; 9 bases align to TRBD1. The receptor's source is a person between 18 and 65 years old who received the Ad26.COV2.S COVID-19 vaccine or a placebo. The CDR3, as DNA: TGTGCCAGCAGCCGAGGACAGGGGACTAACTATGGCTACACCTTC. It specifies CASSRGQGTNYGYTF.